Detailed here is one T cell receptor (beta chain). Its target is not known. Clones were sequenced by immunoSEQ multiplex PCR, and TCRdb holds only the in-frame ones, with some missing. The sample consists of roughly 56,000 clones, about 80% of them appearing once. CDR1 and CDR2 (germline): MNHEY, SVGAGI. Unmatched junction bases numbered 7, after V lost 6 bases and J lost 2 bases. The CDR3 covers 15 residues. These data are taken from a study of early stage breast cancer tumors. General observations from the study: Tumor and normal breast were distinguished via blood comparison in most of the 16 patients. Tumors had roughly 2.4-fold higher T cell density and higher clonality than adjacent normal breast tissue.

The sample comprised blood. The gene calls are TRBV6-5 and TRBJ2-5, with TRBD2 matching 9 bases. The sequence came from a person aged 25-39 years with breast cancer. In DNA, the CDR3 is TGTGCCAGCAGGCCCCCTAGCGGGGCTCAAGAGACCCAGTACTTC. The encoded protein is CASRPPSGAQETQYF.